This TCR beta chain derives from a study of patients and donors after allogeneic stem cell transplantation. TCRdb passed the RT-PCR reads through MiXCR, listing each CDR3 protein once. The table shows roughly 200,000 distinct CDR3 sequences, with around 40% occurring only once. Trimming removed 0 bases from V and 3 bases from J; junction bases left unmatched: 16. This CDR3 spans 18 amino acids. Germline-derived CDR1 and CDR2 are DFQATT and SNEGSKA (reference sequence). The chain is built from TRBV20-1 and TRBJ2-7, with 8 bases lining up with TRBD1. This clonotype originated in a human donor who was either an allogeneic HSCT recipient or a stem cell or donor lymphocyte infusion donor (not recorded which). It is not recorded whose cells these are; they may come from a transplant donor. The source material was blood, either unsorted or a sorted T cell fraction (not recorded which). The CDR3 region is CSARDSGTGAPYYYEQYF. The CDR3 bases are TGCAGTGCTAGAGATTCGGGGACAGGAGCCCCCTACTACTACGAGCAGTACTTC.